This T cell receptor (beta chain) was found in a study of beta chain features in type 1 diabetes. At the level of the study: Analysis included 100 million to 110 million sorted cells drawn from all samples. Regarding the study as a whole: Sequencing the cDNA could make cells with high TCR expression show up more than they should. Type 1 diabetes patients showed a moderate but significant shortening of TCRB CDR3s in all four CD4+ subsets.

It was one heparinised blood draw, averaging around 120 mL, that each donor gave. Investigators reverse transcribed all isolated RNA, so they sequenced expressed TCRB transcripts. The protocol was immunoSEQ multiplex PCR, while the TCRdb copy is restricted to in-frame clones and leaves out a portion. This table has approximately 150,000 clones, about an eighth appearing once. The V and J ends lost 3 bases and 7 bases respectively, with 6 bases between them. CDR3 size: 11 residues. The germline V gene encodes CDR1 SGHNT and CDR2 YENEEA. Concerning this clone itself: Its antigen remains unidentified.

The rearrangement uses TRBV11-3 and TRBJ1-1; D is unclear. The receptor comes from a young man with type 1 diabetes. Sequencing was carried out using central memory CD4+ T cells from blood. CDR3 sequence reads: CASSLYHEAFF. CDR3 DNA: TGTGCCAGCAGCTTGTATCATGAAGCTTTCTTT. Full variable domain (outside the CDR3, taken from reference TRBV11-3 and TRBJ1-1): EAGVVQSPRYKIIEKKQPVAFWCNPISGHNTLYWYLQNLGQGPELLIRYENEEAVDDSQLPKDRFSAERLKGVDSTLKIQPAELGDSAVYLCASSLYHEAFFGQGTRLTVV.